This TCR beta chain was found in a study of CD8 T cells in ankylosing spondylitis. General study points: Within ankylosing spondylitis blood, a TCR beta motif made up of several highly homologous variants appeared to be characteristic.

TCRdb re-derived calls from the 5' RACE reads in MiXCR, one entry per CDR3 protein. The table has around 150,000 distinct CDR3 sequences, approximately 20% seen once. V was clipped by 6 bases and J by 2 bases; unmatched bases: 13. Germline CDR1 and CDR2: MDHEN and SYDVKM. The CDR3 has 16 residues. Details on this clonotype: Its antigen is as yet unknown.

The sequence was collected from a male donor with ankylosing spondylitis or in good health (not recorded which). Sequencing used blood, either unsorted or a sorted T cell fraction (not recorded which). This chain joins TRBV28 and TRBJ2-7, with TRBD1 identical over 7 bases. Here the CDR3 reads CASRPTGALEAYEQYF. In nucleotides, the CDR3 is TGTGCCAGCAGGCCAACAGGGGCCCTCGAAGCCTACGAGCAGTACTTC.